One and the same sample provided the 20 T cell receptor beta chains below, sequenced in a study of cytomegalovirus exposure and HLA in healthy donors. PCR used 60 Vbeta primers and 13 Jbeta primers. Here immunoSEQ multiplex PCR was the method, and the copy in TCRdb shows in-frame clones only, minus some. The table lists about 67,000 clones. Sequenced input: PBMCs. The receptors originated from a boy between 5 and 17 years old in good health and CMV-seronegative.

The chain has TRBV4-1 and TRBJ2-5; 11 bases match TRBD1. Germline lookup yields CDR1 MGHRA and CDR2 YSYEKL. Trimming removed 0 bases from V and 2 bases from J; junction bases left unmatched: 5. CDR3 length: 17 amino acids. CDR3 protein: CASSQDGQGALQETQYF. The CDR3 nucleotides read TGCGCCAGCAGCCAAGATGGACAGGGGGCCCTTCAAGAGACCCAGTACTTC.

V is TRBV6-1 and J is TRBJ2-2, with TRBD1 matching over 10 bases. CDR3 size: 16 residues. CDR1 MNHNS and CDR2 SASEGT come from the germline V gene. Unmatched junction bases numbered 2, after V lost 0 bases and J lost 4 bases. The CDR3: CASSEAGTGVTGELFF. The CDR3 coding sequence is TGTGCCAGCAGTGAAGCGGGGACAGGGGTCACCGGGGAGCTGTTTTTT.

The V gene is TRBV29-1, the J gene TRBJ1-5; maybe TRBD1 (6 bases). The CDR3 spans 13 residues. V lost 4 bases and J 4 bases, leaving 11 bases between the germline ends. Germline CDR1 and CDR2: SQVTM and ANQGSEA. This chain's CDR3 is CSVVQGVNQPQHF. CDR3 bases: TGCAGCGTTGTACAGGGCGTTAATCAGCCCCAGCATTTT. Drawing the rest from reference TRBV29-1 and TRBJ1-5, the complete variable domain is SAVISQKPSRDICQRGTSLTIQCQVDSQVTMMFWYRQQPGQSLTLIATANQGSEATYESGFVIDKFPISRPNLTFSTLTVSNMSPEDSSIYLCSVVQGVNQPQHFGDGTRLSIL.

This rearrangement joins TRBV7-2 to TRBJ1-1; D is perhaps TRBD1 (5 bases). The CDR3 sequence is 14 residues long. The germline gives CDR1 SGHTA, CDR2 FQGNSA. The V end lost 0 bases, the J end lost 5 bases, and 10 bases lay between the germline ends. CDR3 in amino acids: CASSLALRGTEAFF. CDR3 bases: TGTGCCAGCAGCTTAGCCCTACGGGGGACTGAAGCTTTCTTT. Full variable domain (remainder filled in from reference TRBV7-2 and TRBJ1-1): GAGVSQSPSNKVTEKGKDVELRCDPISGHTALYWYRQSLGQGLEFLIYFQGNSAPDKSGLPSDRFSAERTGGSVSTLTIQRTQQEDSAVYLCASSLALRGTEAFFGQGTRLTVV.

The chain recombines TRBV27 with TRBJ1-1; TRBD1 matches at 8 bases. V dropped 7 bases and J dropped 5; count of bases not matched to a gene: 3. Germline values: CDR1 MNHEY, CDR2 SMNVEV (reference sequence). This CDR3 is built from 12 residues. The CDR3 nucleotides are TGTGCCAGCAAGCAGGGGGCGACTGAAGCTTTCTTT. This encodes CASKQGATEAFF.

V and J are TRBV7-9 and TRBJ1-2; 7 bases map to TRBD1. Germline CDR1 is SEHNR and CDR2 is FQNEAQ (reference sequence). V shed 2 bases and J 7 bases; nucleotides not matched to a gene: 7. The length of the CDR3 is 14 residues. Written as DNA, the CDR3 is TGTGCCAGCAGCTTATCGACAGGGCCGGGTGGCTACACCTTC. Protein sequence: CASSLSTGPGGYTF.

The V call is TRBV6-5, the J call TRBJ2-2; 8 bases align to TRBD2. The trim removed 8 bases at V and 0 bases at J, leaving 5 bases unmatched. The germline V gene encodes CDR1 MNHEY and CDR2 SVGAGI. CDR3 length equals 15 residues. The CDR3 DNA sequence: TGTGCCAGCCGGGAGGGGGGAGCGAACACCGGGGAGCTGTTTTTT. Amino acids: CASREGGANTGELFF.

Notes on this clone: Germline and junction disagree at one end, which may indicate a read error. This rearrangement joins TRBV5-1 to TRBJ2-6; the D is unclear. The CDR3 runs to 15 residues. Germline V gene data show CDR1 as SGHRS and CDR2 as YFSETQ. The CDR3 DNA is TGCGCCAGCACCTTGGGCTACTCTGGGGCCAACGTCCTGACTTTC. Translating gives CASTLGYSGANVLTF.

The chain links TRBV5-5 to TRBJ1-1; no reliable D call. Germline CDR1 and CDR2: SGHKS and YYEKEE (reference sequence). The CDR3 contains 15 residues. Trimming cost V 0 bases and J 1 base, with 10 bases left between them. The DNA for the CDR3 is TGTGCCAGCAGCTTGGAACAGTTGGGGAACACTGAAGCTTTCTTT. Amino acid sequence: CASSLEQLGNTEAFF.

This sequence joins TRBV5-1 and TRBJ2-7; TRBD1 matches at 7 bases. J lost 1 base, V lost 4 bases, and 17 bases had no gene match. Germline CDR1 and CDR2: SGHRS and YFSETQ. This CDR3 comprises 18 residues. In DNA form, the CDR3 reads TGCGCCAGCAGCACACAACCGCAGACAGGGTATGATTCCTACGAGCAGTACTTC. Its translation: CASSTQPQTGYDSYEQYF.

The chain has TRBV27 and TRBJ1-6; possibly TRBD1 for D (6 bases). Germline CDR1 is MNHEY and CDR2 is SMNVEV (reference sequence). The CDR3 is made up of 16 amino acids. The V and J ends lost 5 bases and 3 bases respectively, with 14 bases between them. The CDR3 sequence is CASSRDTLLYNSPLHF. DNA for the CDR3: TGTGCCAGCAGTAGGGACACTCTCCTCTATAATTCACCCCTCCACTTT.

The chain carries TRBV5-6 and TRBJ2-3; D is possibly TRBD1 (6 bases). CDR3 length: 16 amino acids. V lost 4 bases and J lost 0, with 15 bases in between. Germline CDR1 SGHDT, CDR2 YYEEEE. The CDR3 reads CASSPRDRSSTDTQYF. CDR3 DNA sequence: TGTGCCAGCAGCCCTAGAGACAGGTCTAGCACAGATACGCAGTATTTT.

This rearrangement joins TRBV2 to TRBJ1-1; D not resolved. The CDR3 has 14 amino acids. Trimming left V 3 bases short and J 3 bases short, with 11 bases between. Per the germline V gene, CDR1 is SNHLY and CDR2 is FYNNEI. This CDR3 reads CASSDATQYTEAFF. CDR3 nucleotide sequence: TGTGCCAGCAGTGACGCGACACAATACACTGAAGCTTTCTTT.

The chain is built from TRBV13 and TRBJ2-7, with D tentatively TRBD2 (5 bases). The V end lost 3 bases, the J end lost 5 bases, and 11 bases lay between the germline ends. The CDR3 spans 13 residues. The germline V gene encodes CDR1 PRHDT and CDR2 FYEKMQ (reference sequence). The CDR3, as DNA: TGTGCCAGCAGCTTCGGTAGGGAGAACGAGCAGTACTTC. Translated, it gives CASSFGRENEQYF.

The chain employs TRBV11-2 and TRBJ2-2; unclear D gene. With 4 bases removed from V and 3 bases from J, the gap between germline ends came to 9 bases. Germline V gives CDR1 SGHAT, CDR2 FQNNGV. The CDR3 length is 14 residues. CDR3 sequence reads: CASSSLGDTGELFF. The CDR3 region has the DNA TGTGCCAGCAGCTCCCTTGGAGACACCGGGGAGCTGTTTTTT. Supplemented by reference TRBV11-2 and TRBJ2-2, the full variable domain reads EAGVAQSPRYKIIEKRQSVAFWCNPISGHATLYWYQQILGQGPKLLIQFQNNGVVDDSQLPKDRFSAERLKGVDSTLKIQPAKLEDSAVYLCASSSLGDTGELFFGEGSRLTVL.

This sequence joins TRBV6-1 and TRBJ1-2; D call uncertain. The ends were cut back, 5 bases at V and 3 bases at J, with 10 bases in the middle. The CDR3 loop spans 13 amino acids. Per the germline V gene, CDR1 is MNHNS and CDR2 is SASEGT. CDR3 loop: CASSSDLDYGYTF. In DNA form, the CDR3 reads TGTGCCAGCAGTAGCGACTTGGACTATGGCTACACCTTC.

The chain has TRBV18 and TRBJ2-7; a possible D gene is TRBD1 (6 bases). Germline CDR1 KGHSH, CDR2 LQKENI. Trimming left V 3 bases short and J 2 bases short, with 14 bases between. The length of the CDR3 is 15 residues. The CDR3 is CASSPRGTNAYEQYF. DNA of the CDR3: TGTGCCAGCTCACCGCGAGGGACAAACGCCTACGAGCAGTACTTC.

CDR3 protein: CASSPGNVGYEQYF. For the CDR3, the DNA is TGTGCCAGCAGCCCGGGAAACGTAGGGTACGAGCAGTACTTC. The gene calls are TRBV5-6 and TRBJ2-7; the D gene is possibly TRBD2 (5 bases). The germline V and J ends were trimmed by 4 bases and 4 bases, with 15 bases remaining between them. The CDR3 runs to 14 residues. Germline CDR1 reads SGHDT; CDR2 reads YYEEEE.

The chain joins TRBV7-8 to TRBJ1-1, with a weak D call TRBD1 (5 bases). Per the germline V gene, CDR1 is SGHVS and CDR2 is FQNEAQ. V lost 8 bases to trimming and J lost 0 bases, with 13 bases between them. This CDR3 is built from 14 residues. CDR3 nucleotide sequence: TGTGCCAGCTCGTGGGACTCAGTGAACACTGAAGCTTTCTTT. Its protein product is CASSWDSVNTEAFF.

The chain couples TRBV6-5 to TRBJ1-2; D call uncertain. The CDR3 spans 13 residues. Between the trimmed V and J ends, which lost 5 bases and 4 bases, there was a span of 11 bases. The germline CDR1 and CDR2 sequences are MNHEY and SVGAGI. CDR3 nucleotide sequence: TGTGCCAGCAGTAGACTCGAGAGCTATGGCTACACCTTC. Translation: CASSRLESYGYTF.